Below, 27 T cell receptor beta chains from the same sample are listed, as sequenced in a study of cytomegalovirus exposure and HLA in healthy donors. Both 60 Vbeta primers and 13 Jbeta primers went into the PCR. Only in-frame clones appear in the TCRdb table, and some are missing; sequencing was by immunoSEQ multiplex PCR. The table has 100,000 to 150,000 clones, about 15% seen once. Specimen: PBMCs. These receptors were taken from a female donor in good health and CMV-seropositive.

This clone has only a few counts. This rearrangement joins TRBV13 to TRBJ2-3, with D possibly being TRBD1 (6 bases). Per germline, CDR1 PRHDT and CDR2 FYEKMQ (reference sequence). Trimming removed 4 bases at V and 4 bases at J, with 9 bases between. This CDR3 is 13 amino acids long. CDR3 in amino acids: CASSSGQSDTQYF. Written as DNA, the CDR3 is TGTGCCAGCAGCTCCGGACAGTCAGATACGCAGTATTTT. Using reference TRBV13 and TRBJ2-3 for the parts outside the CDR3, the full variable domain is AAGVIQSPRHLIKEKRETATLKCYPIPRHDTVYWYQQGPGQDPQFLISFYEKMQSDKGSIPDRFSAQQFSDYHSELNMSSLELGDSALYFCASSSGQSDTQYFGPGTRLTVL.

This clone was counted only a few times. The chain joins TRBV6-4 to TRBJ1-5; tentative D call: TRBD1 (6 bases). This CDR3 comprises 13 residues. Trimming left V 8 bases short and J 3 bases short, with 11 bases between. Germline V gene lookup returns CDR1 MRHNA and CDR2 SNTAGT. The DNA for the CDR3 is TGTGCCAGCGCTCAGGGGCCCAATCAGCCCCAGCATTTT. It encodes CASAQGPNQPQHF.

The sample holds a few counts of this clone. V gene TRBV5-1 combines with J gene TRBJ1-2; tentatively, D is TRBD1 (5 bases). Germline assignment: CDR1 SGHRS and CDR2 YFSETQ. The CDR3 contains 14 residues. V was cut by 3 bases and J by 3 bases, with 12 bases left in between. The CDR3 region is CASSSRQGHYGYTF. DNA for the CDR3: TGCGCCAGCAGCTCTCGCCAGGGTCACTATGGCTACACCTTC.

The chain links TRBV30 to TRBJ2-5, with a possible D match to TRBD2 (6 bases). CDR1 is GTSNPN, CDR2 SVGIG, per germline (reference sequence). V lost 0 bases to trimming and J lost 4 bases, with 9 bases between them. This CDR3 region has 13 residues. CDR3 in DNA: TGTGCCTGGAGTGTTTGGGGAGGAGAGACCCAGTACTTC. Translation gives CAWSVWGGETQYF.

This chain uses TRBV11-2 with TRBJ2-7, with TRBD1 as a possible D gene (5 bases). V lost 7 bases and J lost 3, with 16 bases in between. CDR1 is SGHAT, CDR2 FQNNGV, per germline. The CDR3 is made up of 14 amino acids. This CDR3 is CASTSTGRGYEQYF. As DNA, the CDR3 is TGTGCCAGCACCTCAACTGGTAGGGGCTACGAGCAGTACTTC.

The rearrangement joins TRBV7-3 to TRBJ2-5; D gene unclear. The germline CDR1 and CDR2 sequences are SGHTA and FQGTGA. V lost 6 bases to trimming and J lost 1 base, with 18 bases between them. This CDR3 has 16 amino acids. CDR3 protein: CASSLTTGRSQETQYF. CDR3 sequence (DNA): TGTGCCAGCAGTCTCACCACGGGTCGTTCCCAAGAGACCCAGTACTTC.

This clone was seen more than once but under ten times. This chain joins TRBV2 and TRBJ2-7; no clear D gene. Germline V lookup: CDR1 SNHLY, CDR2 FYNNEI. The CDR3 contains 11 residues. V was cut by 5 bases and J by 3 bases, with 5 bases left in between. CDR3 sequence: CASSSIYEQYF. The CDR3 DNA follows: TGTGCCAGCAGTTCTATCTACGAGCAGTACTTC.

V usage is TRBV9 and J usage is TRBJ2-7, with TRBD2 identical over 7 bases. The CDR3 length is 18 residues. Germline CDR1 SGDLS, CDR2 YYNGEE. The J segment lost 3 bases and the V segment lost 4 bases, leaving 19 bases of the junction unmatched. Written as DNA, the CDR3 is TGTGCCAGCAGCCAAAAATGGGGAGGGGAGGGCCGGCTCTACGAGCAGTACTTC. Protein sequence: CASSQKWGGEGRLYEQYF.

This clone was observed a handful of times. The chain joins TRBV28 to TRBJ2-5; the match to TRBD2 covers 11 bases. The germline gives CDR1 MDHEN, CDR2 SYDVKM. V lost 4 bases to trimming and J lost 5 bases; unmatched junction nucleotides: 12. The CDR3 is 17 residues long. This chain's CDR3 is CASSSWLAGGRQETQYF. CDR3 DNA: TGTGCCAGCAGTTCCTGGCTAGCGGGAGGACGTCAGGAGACCCAGTACTTC.

This clone has just a few counts. The chain combines TRBV4-1 with TRBJ1-1; no clear D. The CDR3 runs to 15 residues. V was cut by 2 bases and J by 4 bases, with 14 bases left in between. The germline gives CDR1 MGHRA, CDR2 YSYEKL. The CDR3 loop reads CASSQRGIGSTEAFF. DNA of the CDR3: TGCGCCAGCAGCCAACGGGGAATAGGGAGCACTGAAGCTTTCTTT.

The rearrangement joins TRBV28 to TRBJ1-3, with TRBD1 matching over 8 bases. This CDR3 contains 17 residues. CDR1 is MDHEN and CDR2 is SYDVKM in the germline V gene. V gave up 5 bases and J gave up 4 bases; unmatched junction bases: 13. The CDR3 loop is CASSLPSPGGAGNTIYF. For the CDR3, the DNA is TGTGCCAGCAGTCTCCCCTCCCCAGGGGGCGCGGGAAACACCATATATTTT.

In this sample, this clone turned up a few times. V is TRBV6-6 and J is TRBJ1-4; a weak D match, TRBD1 (5 bases). There are 15 residues in the CDR3. Germline loops: CDR1 MNHNY, CDR2 SVGAGI (reference sequence). Trimming took off 0 bases at V and 8 bases at J, with 13 bases between the two ends. Here the CDR3 DNA reads TGTGCCAGCAGTTACTCGTCCAGGGATACCGAAAAACTGTTTTTT. Protein sequence: CASSYSSRDTEKLFF.

The chain recombines TRBV4-2 with TRBJ1-2, with D hard to call. The CDR3 is 15 residues long. CDR1 is LGHNA, CDR2 YNFKEQ, per germline. Between the trimmed V and J ends, which lost 0 bases and 1 base, there was a span of 9 bases. The CDR3 spells CASSQESGSNYGYTF. CDR3 in DNA: TGTGCCAGCAGCCAAGAGAGTGGGAGTAACTATGGCTACACCTTC.

This clone showed up just a few times. This sequence joins TRBV7-9 and TRBJ1-2, with TRBD1 identical over 12 bases. CDR3 length: 17 residues. CDR1 is SEHNR and CDR2 is FQNEAQ in the germline V gene (reference sequence). Trimming removed 0 bases from V and 4 bases from J; junction bases left unmatched: 6. The CDR3 reads CASSLALGQGAGYGYTF. The CDR3 DNA follows: TGTGCCAGCAGCTTAGCCCTGGGACAGGGGGCTGGCTATGGCTACACCTTC.

This clone was recorded a few times. This rearrangement joins TRBV2 to TRBJ2-5; TRBD2 matches at 9 bases. Trimming removed 5 bases from V and 7 bases from J; junction bases left unmatched: 8. This CDR3 is 14 amino acids long. CDR1 is SNHLY, CDR2 FYNNEI, per germline. The CDR3 DNA reads TGTGCCAGCAGTCTCCAGCGGGAGGCCCTGACCCAGTACTTC. Translation: CASSLQREALTQYF.

This clone was seen a few times. This chain joins TRBV7-9 and TRBJ1-5; the match to TRBD1 covers 9 bases. Germline loops: CDR1 SEHNR, CDR2 FQNEAQ (reference sequence). V shed 3 bases and J 4 bases; nucleotides not matched to a gene: 1. The CDR3 is 14 amino acids. CDR3 in amino acids: CASSLGQGNQPQHF. For the CDR3, the DNA is TGTGCCAGCAGCTTGGGACAGGGTAATCAGCCCCAGCATTTT.

J is TRBJ2-5 and V is TRBV5-4; TRBD1 matches 10 bases. Trimming cost V 4 bases and J 4 bases; bases outside gene matches: 13. The germline V gene has CDR1 SGHNT and CDR2 YYREEE (reference sequence). The CDR3 sequence is 17 residues long. CDR3 sequence: CASSPGTGDPSGETQYF. CDR3 nucleotides: TGTGCCAGCAGCCCCGGGACAGGGGATCCCAGCGGAGAGACCCAGTACTTC.

V gene TRBV7-7 combines with J gene TRBJ1-1, with unresolved D. The CDR3 consists of 13 residues. Germline V gene data show CDR1 as SSHAT and CDR2 as FNYEAQ (reference sequence). V lost 5 bases and J 1 base, leaving 8 bases between the germline ends. CDR3 coding DNA: TGTGCCAGCAGCATCGACAAGAACACTGAAGCTTTCTTT. Its protein product is CASSIDKNTEAFF.

This clone was picked up a small number of times. One junction end does not reproduce the germline sequence, and a read error may be involved. The chain couples TRBV7-7 to TRBJ2-1, with 9 bases identical to TRBD1. The CDR3 loop spans 15 amino acids. Per the germline V gene, CDR1 is SSHAT and CDR2 is FNYEAQ (reference sequence). The CDR3 loop is CASSAGQGSYNEQFF. CDR3 in DNA: TGTGCTAGCAGCGCTGGACAGGGGTCCTACAATGAGCAGTTCTTC.

The chain combines TRBV27 with TRBJ2-2; TRBD2 agrees at 9 bases. The J segment lost 1 base and the V segment lost 7 bases, leaving 4 bases of the junction unmatched. The CDR3 totals 15 residues. Germline assignment: CDR1 MNHEY and CDR2 SMNVEV (reference sequence). The CDR3 region has the DNA TGTGCCAGCAAAGCGGGGGGAAGGAACACCGGGGAGCTGTTTTTT. Translation: CASKAGGRNTGELFF.

This chain connects TRBV4-3 to TRBJ2-6, with 7 bases that match TRBD1. Germline loops: CDR1 LGHNA, CDR2 YSLEER. The CDR3 totals 22 residues. Trimming took 1 base from V and 4 from J; bases not matched to a gene: 22. The CDR3 nucleotides read TGCGCCAGCAGCCAAGGGGTTATTACAGGGGAAGGGGCTCCATCGGGGGCCAACGTCCTGACTTTC. Translation: CASSQGVITGEGAPSGANVLTF.

The genes are TRBV7-2 and TRBJ2-7; D possibly corresponds to TRBD2 (6 bases). Trimming shortened V by 7 bases and J by 0 bases, and 16 bases separated the two germline ends. In germline, CDR1 is SGHTA, CDR2 FQGNSA. This CDR3 has 15 amino acids. The CDR3 DNA reads as TGTGCCAGCACCGAGGGACGGGGGTTCTCCTACGAGCAGTACTTC. Amino acids: CASTEGRGFSYEQYF.

The gene calls are TRBV10-3 and TRBJ2-2, with TRBD2 identical over 7 bases. Germline CDR1 is ENHRY and CDR2 is SYGVKD. The CDR3 runs 16 residues. V shed 1 base and J 6 bases; nucleotides not matched to a gene: 8. The CDR3 reads CAISEFAGEGSGELFF. CDR3 nucleotide sequence: TGTGCCATCAGTGAGTTCGCGGGAGAGGGATCCGGGGAGCTGTTTTTT.

The V gene is TRBV18, the J gene TRBJ2-2; 8 positions match TRBD1. This CDR3 has 16 residues. Trimming at V came to 3 bases and at J to 2 bases, leaving 5 bases not matched to a gene. From germline, CDR1 is KGHSH and CDR2 LQKENI. The CDR3 DNA reads as TGTGCCAGCTCACCGTACTCAGGGGGCAACACCGGGGAGCTGTTTTTT. Its protein is CASSPYSGGNTGELFF.

This chain connects TRBV29-1 to TRBJ2-3; 9 bases are a match to TRBD2. Trimming at V came to 3 bases and at J to 2 bases, leaving 9 bases not matched to a gene. The CDR3 is made up of 16 amino acids. Germline V lookup: CDR1 SQVTM, CDR2 ANQGSEA. This CDR3 is CSVERATSGNTDTQYF. CDR3 DNA sequence: TGCAGCGTTGAGAGAGCGACTAGCGGAAACACAGATACGCAGTATTTT.

The rearrangement links TRBV6-1 to TRBJ2-7, with TRBD2 matching 9 bases. CDR1 MNHNS and CDR2 SASEGT come from the germline V gene. The trim removed 4 bases at V and 12 bases at J, leaving 4 bases unmatched. The CDR3 is 11 amino acids. The DNA of the CDR3 is TGTGCCAGCAGTGGGGCGGGGGGGCGGTACTTC. Encoded protein: CASSGAGGRYF.

This chain links TRBV7-6 with TRBJ2-3; the match to TRBD2 covers 9 bases. Germline CDR1 is SGHVS and CDR2 is FNYEAQ. The trim removed 1 base at V and 2 bases at J, leaving 16 bases unmatched. CDR3 length: 20 amino acids. The CDR3 sequence: CASSLVRGLAGSSPTDTQYF. CDR3 nucleotide sequence: TGTGCCAGCAGCTTAGTCAGAGGGCTAGCGGGATCCTCACCCACAGATACGCAGTATTTT.